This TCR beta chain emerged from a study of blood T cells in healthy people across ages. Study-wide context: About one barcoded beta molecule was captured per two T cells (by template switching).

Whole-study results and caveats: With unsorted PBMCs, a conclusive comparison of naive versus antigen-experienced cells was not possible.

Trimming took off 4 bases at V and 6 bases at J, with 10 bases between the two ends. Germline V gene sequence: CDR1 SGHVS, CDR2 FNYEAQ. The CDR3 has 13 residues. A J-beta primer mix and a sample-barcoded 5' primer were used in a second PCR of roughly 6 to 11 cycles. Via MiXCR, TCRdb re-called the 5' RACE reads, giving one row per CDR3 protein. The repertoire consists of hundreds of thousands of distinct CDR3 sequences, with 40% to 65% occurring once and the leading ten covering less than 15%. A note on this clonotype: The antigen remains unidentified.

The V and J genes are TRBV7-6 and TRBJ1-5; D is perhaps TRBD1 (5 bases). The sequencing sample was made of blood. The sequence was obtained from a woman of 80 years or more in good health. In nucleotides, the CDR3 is TGTGCCAGCAGCTCAGGGTTTACTCAGCCCCAGCATTTT. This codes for CASSSGFTQPQHF.